In its sample, the clone carrying this TCR beta chain was seen once. Its antigen is unknown. Each CDR3 protein is one row after TCRdb ran MiXCR on the reads. The table shows over 250,000 distinct CDR3 sequences, with 20% to 25% occurring only once. The CDR3 is made up of 11 amino acids. V was pared by 2 bases and J by 7 bases, with 5 bases between. This entry is derived from a study of T cell repertoires in cytomegalovirus infection. Study as a whole: Signatures in public TCR beta sequences pointed to both CMV infection and matching HLA type.

The TCR originated in a human donor in good health (CMV status not recorded). Some clones in this sample may be carry-over from other donors' samples. Specimen: cultured PBMCs, collected from culture after CMV antigen stimulation. This chain uses TRBV12-3 or TRBV12-4 with TRBJ1-1; the D is unclear. The CDR3 nucleotides read TGTGCCAGCAGTTTAAGTGGTGAAGCTTTCTTT. Residues: CASSLSGEAFF.